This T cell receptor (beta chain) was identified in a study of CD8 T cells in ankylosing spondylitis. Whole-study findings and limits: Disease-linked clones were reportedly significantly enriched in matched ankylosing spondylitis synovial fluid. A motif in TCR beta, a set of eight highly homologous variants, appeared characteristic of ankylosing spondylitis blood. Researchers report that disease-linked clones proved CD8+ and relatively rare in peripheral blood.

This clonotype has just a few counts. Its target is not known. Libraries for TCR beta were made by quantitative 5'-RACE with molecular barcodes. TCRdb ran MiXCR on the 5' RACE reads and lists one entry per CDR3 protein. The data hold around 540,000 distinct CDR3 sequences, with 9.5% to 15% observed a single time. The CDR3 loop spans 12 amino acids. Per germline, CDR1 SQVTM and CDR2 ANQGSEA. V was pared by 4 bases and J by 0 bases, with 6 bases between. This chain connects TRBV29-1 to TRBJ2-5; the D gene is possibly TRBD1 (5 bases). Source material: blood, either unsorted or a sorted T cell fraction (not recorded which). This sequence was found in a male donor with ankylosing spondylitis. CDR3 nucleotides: TGCAGCGTTGGACAGCACCAAGAGACCCAGTACTTC. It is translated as CSVGQHQETQYF.